This TCR beta chain appears in the sequencing data of a study of cytomegalovirus exposure and HLA in healthy donors. Study-level background: Genetic ancestry analysis placed approximately 80% of the 398 donors that were genotyped in the Caucasian-associated cluster.

CDR3 size: 15 residues. Trimming took off 2 bases at V and 0 bases at J, with 8 bases between the two ends. Germline V CDR1 and CDR2: SGHDT, YYEEEE. PCR employed 60 Vbeta and 13 Jbeta primers. Sequencing used immunoSEQ multiplex PCR; TCRdb keeps in-frame clones, though not all of them. The profile covers fewer than 150,000 clones, with under 90% appearing a single time and about 2.3% taken by the ten largest. The sequenced sample consisted of PBMCs. The TCR comes from a male donor in good health and CMV-seronegative. This chain links TRBV5-6 with TRBJ2-2; perhaps TRBD2 as D (6 bases). CDR3 residues: CASSLGGANTGELFF. CDR3 DNA sequence: TGTGCCAGCAGCTTAGGAGGGGCGAACACCGGGGAGCTGTTTTTT.